The clone carrying this T cell receptor (beta chain) was counted between two and nine times. The entry originates in a study of T cell repertoires in cytomegalovirus infection. Whole-study context: CMV infection together with matching HLA type was indicated by public TCR beta signatures.

TCRdb used MiXCR to reprocess the reads, holding one entry per CDR3 protein. The table records 740,000 or so distinct CDR3 sequences, roughly 36% of them present only once. The CDR3 consists of 14 residues. The V gene's germline CDR1 is SEHNR and CDR2 FQNEAQ (reference sequence). Trimming shortened V by 5 bases and J by 2 bases, and 11 bases separated the two germline ends. Sequenced: PBMCs. This chain uses TRBV7-9 with TRBJ2-3, with a possible D match to TRBD2 (5 bases). This receptor was obtained from a human donor in good health (CMV status not recorded). Some clones in this sample may be carry-over from other donors' samples. The DNA of the CDR3 is TGTGCCAGCAGCACCGAGGGCCACACAGATACGCAGTATTTT. This translates into CASSTEGHTDTQYF.